This T cell receptor beta chain was documented in a study of shared clonotypes between healthy human individuals. Whole-study findings and limits: The sharing of roughly 5% of naive CD4 clonotypes was seen across a handful of donors.

Across several immunoSEQ plates, the genomic DNA of each subset was split evenly. As originally analysed: Quality scores were absent from the junction-only immunoSEQ sequences, so filtering differed. Repertoires were generated with immunoSEQ multiplex PCR, while TCRdb's copy carries only in-frame clones and drops some. V and J calls and clone size follow that table, whereas D and trimming were derived from the DNA. The sample carries some 500,000 clones, 90% to 96% recorded once. Regarding this clone: Antigen specificity is unknown.

Negatively enriched CD4+ T cells were divided by CD45RA into naive and memory. V was clipped by 3 bases and J by 2 bases, with 14 bases between them. This CDR3 region has 15 residues. The germline V gene has CDR1 SGHNT and CDR2 YYREEE (reference sequence). The rearrangement joins TRBV5-4 to TRBJ2-5; the D call may be TRBD1 or TRBD2 (5 bases each). The origin of this receptor is a woman in her 30s in good health. Sequenced input: naive CD4+ T cells sorted from blood. Subset given: CD45RA+ positively selected. CDR3 sequence reads: CASSSPRDVQETQYF. In DNA, the CDR3 is TGTGCCAGCAGCTCCCCCCGGGACGTACAAGAGACCCAGTACTTC. The entire variable domain, with the rest obtained from reference TRBV5-4 and TRBJ2-5, is as follows: ETGVTQSPTHLIKTRGQQVTLRCSSQSGHNTVSWYQQALGQGPQFIFQYYREEENGRGNFPPRFSGLQFPNYSSELNVNALELDDSALYLCASSSPRDVQETQYFGPGTRLLVL.